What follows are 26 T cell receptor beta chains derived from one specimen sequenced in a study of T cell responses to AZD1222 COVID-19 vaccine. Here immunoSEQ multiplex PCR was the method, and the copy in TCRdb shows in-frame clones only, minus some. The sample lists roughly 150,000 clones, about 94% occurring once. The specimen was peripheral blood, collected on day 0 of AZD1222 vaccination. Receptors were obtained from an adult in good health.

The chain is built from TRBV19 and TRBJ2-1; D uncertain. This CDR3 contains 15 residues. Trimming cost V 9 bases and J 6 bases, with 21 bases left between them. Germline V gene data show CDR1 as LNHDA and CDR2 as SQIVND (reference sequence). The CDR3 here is CASTPLGSHPNEQFF. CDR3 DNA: TGTGCCAGCACCCCCCTCGGGTCCCACCCCAATGAGCAGTTCTTC.

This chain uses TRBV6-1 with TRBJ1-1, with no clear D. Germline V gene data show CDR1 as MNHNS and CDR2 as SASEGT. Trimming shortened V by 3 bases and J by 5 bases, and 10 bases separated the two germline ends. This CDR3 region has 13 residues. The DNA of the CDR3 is TGTGCCAGCAGTGACGATTATGGGACTGAAGCTTTCTTT. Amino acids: CASSDDYGTEAFF.

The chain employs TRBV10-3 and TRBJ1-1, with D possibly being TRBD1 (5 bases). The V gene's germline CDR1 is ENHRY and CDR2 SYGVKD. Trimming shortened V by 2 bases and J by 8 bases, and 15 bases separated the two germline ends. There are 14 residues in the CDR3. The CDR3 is CAISEVGLKTEAFF. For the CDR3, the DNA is TGTGCCATCAGTGAGGTGGGGCTGAAGACCGAAGCTTTCTTT.

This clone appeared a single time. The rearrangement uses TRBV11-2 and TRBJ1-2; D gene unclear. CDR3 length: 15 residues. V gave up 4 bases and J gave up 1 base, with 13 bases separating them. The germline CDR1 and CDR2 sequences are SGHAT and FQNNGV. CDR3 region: CASSSPRKVNYGYTF. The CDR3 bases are TGTGCCAGCAGCTCCCCCAGAAAAGTTAACTATGGCTACACCTTC.

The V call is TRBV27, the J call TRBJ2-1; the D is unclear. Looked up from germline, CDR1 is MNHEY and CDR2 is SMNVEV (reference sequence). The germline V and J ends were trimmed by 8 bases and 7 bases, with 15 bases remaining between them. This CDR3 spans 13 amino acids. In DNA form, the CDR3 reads TGTGCCAGCGGAACCGACGGGTGGAATGAGCAGTTCTTC. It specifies CASGTDGWNEQFF.

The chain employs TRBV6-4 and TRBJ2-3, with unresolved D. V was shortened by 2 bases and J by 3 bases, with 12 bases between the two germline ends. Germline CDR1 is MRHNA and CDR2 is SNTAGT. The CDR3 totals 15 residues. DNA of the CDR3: TGTGCCAGCAGTGACCAATGGTCCGGGACAGATACGCAGTATTTT. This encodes CASSDQWSGTDTQYF.

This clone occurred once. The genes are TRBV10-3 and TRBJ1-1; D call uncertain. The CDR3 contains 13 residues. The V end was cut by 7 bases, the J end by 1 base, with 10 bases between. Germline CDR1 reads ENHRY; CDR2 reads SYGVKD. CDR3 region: CAITLTENTEAFF. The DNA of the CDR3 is TGTGCCATCACCTTGACTGAGAACACTGAAGCTTTCTTT.

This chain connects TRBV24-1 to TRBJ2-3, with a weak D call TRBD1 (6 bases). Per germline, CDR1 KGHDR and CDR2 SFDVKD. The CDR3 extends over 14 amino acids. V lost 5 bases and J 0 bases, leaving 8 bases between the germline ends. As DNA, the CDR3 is TGTGCCACCAGTGCTGGACAGAGCACAGATACGCAGTATTTT. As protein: CATSAGQSTDTQYF.

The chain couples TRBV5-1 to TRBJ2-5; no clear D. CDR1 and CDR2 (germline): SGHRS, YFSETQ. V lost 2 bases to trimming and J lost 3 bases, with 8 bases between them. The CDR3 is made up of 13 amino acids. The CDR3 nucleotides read TGCGCCAGCAGCTTAAGGCTAGAAGAGACCCAGTACTTC. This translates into CASSLRLEETQYF.

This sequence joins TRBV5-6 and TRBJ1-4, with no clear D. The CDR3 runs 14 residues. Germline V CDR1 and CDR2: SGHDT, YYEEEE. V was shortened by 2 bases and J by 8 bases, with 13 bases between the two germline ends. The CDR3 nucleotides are TGTGCCAGCAGCTTTTTTCGCCTGGGAGAAAAACTGTTTTTT. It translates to CASSFFRLGEKLFF.

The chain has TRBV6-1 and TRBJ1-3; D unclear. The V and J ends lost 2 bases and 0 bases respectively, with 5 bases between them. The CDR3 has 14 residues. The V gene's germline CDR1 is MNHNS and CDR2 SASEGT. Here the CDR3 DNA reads TGTGCCAGCAGTGAACGGAGCTCTGGAAACACCATATATTTT. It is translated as CASSERSSGNTIYF.

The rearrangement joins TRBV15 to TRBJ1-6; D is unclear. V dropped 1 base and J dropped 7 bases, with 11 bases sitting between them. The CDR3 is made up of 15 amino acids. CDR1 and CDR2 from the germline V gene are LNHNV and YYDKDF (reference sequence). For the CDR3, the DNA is TGTGCCACCAGCAGAGTTGACGGTCAGAATTCACCCCTCCACTTT. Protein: CATSRVDGQNSPLHF.

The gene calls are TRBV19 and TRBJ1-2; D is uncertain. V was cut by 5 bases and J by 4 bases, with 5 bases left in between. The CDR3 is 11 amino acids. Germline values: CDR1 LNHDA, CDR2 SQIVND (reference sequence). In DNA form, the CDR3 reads TGTGCCAGTAGTGACCTCTATGGCTACACCTTC. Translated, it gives CASSDLYGYTF.

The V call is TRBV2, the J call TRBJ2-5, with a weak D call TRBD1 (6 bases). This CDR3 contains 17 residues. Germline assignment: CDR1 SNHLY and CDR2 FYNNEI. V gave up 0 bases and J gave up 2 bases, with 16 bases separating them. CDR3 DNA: TGTGCCAGCAGTGAAGCGCATCCAGGGGCACATCAAGAGACCCAGTACTTC. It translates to CASSEAHPGAHQETQYF. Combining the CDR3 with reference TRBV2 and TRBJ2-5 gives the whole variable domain EPEVTQTPSHQVTQMGQEVILRCVPISNHLYFYWYRQILGQKVEFLVSFYNNEISEKSEIFDDQFSVERPDGSNFTLKIRSTKLEDSAMYFCASSEAHPGAHQETQYFGPGTRLLVL.

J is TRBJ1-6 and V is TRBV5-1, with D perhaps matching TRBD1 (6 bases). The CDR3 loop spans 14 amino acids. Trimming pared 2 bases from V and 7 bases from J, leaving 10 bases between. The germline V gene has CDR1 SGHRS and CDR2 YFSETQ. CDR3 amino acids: CASSLQGWNSPLHF. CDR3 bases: TGCGCCAGCAGCTTACAGGGTTGGAATTCACCCCTCCACTTT.

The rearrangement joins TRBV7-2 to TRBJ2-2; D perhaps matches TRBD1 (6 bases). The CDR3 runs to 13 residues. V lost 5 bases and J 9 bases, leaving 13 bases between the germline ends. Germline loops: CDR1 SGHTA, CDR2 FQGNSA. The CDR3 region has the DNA TGTGCCAGCAGCGACTCCAGGGGCCGGGAGCTGTTTTTT. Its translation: CASSDSRGRELFF.

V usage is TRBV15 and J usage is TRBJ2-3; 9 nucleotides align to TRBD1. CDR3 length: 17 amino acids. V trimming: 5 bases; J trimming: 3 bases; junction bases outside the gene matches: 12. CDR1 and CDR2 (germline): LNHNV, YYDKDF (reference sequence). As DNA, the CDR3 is TGTGCCACCAGCTCACCGCACAGGGGGCCTTGGACAGATACGCAGTATTTT. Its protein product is CATSSPHRGPWTDTQYF.

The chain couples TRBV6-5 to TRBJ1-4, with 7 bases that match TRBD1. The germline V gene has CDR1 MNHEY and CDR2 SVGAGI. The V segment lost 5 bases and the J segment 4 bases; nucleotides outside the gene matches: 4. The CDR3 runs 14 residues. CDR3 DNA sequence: TGTGCCAGCAGTCCGACAGGGATTAATGAAAAACTGTTTTTT. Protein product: CASSPTGINEKLFF.

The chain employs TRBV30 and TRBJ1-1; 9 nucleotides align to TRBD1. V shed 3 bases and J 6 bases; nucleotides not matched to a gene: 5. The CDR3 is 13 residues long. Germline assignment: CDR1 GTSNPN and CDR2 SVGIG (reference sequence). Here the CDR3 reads CAWRAQGASEAFF. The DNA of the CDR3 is TGTGCCTGGAGAGCACAGGGGGCTTCTGAAGCTTTCTTT.

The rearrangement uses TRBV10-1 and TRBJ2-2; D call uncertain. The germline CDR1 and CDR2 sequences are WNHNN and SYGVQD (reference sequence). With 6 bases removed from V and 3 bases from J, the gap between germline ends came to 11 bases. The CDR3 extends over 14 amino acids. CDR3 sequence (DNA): TGCGCCAGCAGATCGGACGTGGACACCGGGGAGCTGTTTTTT. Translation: CASRSDVDTGELFF.

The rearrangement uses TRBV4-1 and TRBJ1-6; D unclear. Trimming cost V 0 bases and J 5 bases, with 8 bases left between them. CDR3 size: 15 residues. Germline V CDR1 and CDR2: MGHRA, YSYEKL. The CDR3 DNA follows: TGCGCCAGCAGCCAAGACGAAGGAAATAATTCACCCCTCCACTTT. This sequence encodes CASSQDEGNNSPLHF.

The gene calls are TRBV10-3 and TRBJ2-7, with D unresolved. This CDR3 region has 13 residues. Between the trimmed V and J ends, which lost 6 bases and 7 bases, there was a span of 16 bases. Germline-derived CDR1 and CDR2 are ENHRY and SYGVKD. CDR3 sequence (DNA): TGTGCCATCAGCTTCTCGGACCGAGGAGAGCAGTACTTC. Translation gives CAISFSDRGEQYF.

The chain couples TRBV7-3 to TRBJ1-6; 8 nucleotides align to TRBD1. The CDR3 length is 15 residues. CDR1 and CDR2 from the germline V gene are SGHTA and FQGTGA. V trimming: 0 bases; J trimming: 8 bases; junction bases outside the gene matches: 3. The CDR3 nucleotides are TGTGCCAGCAGCTTAACGTCAGGGGGCGATTCACCCCTCCACTTT. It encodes CASSLTSGGDSPLHF.

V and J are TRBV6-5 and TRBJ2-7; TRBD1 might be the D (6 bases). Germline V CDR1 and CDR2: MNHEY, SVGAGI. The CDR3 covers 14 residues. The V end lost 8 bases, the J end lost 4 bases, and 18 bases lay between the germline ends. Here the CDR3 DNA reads TGTGCCAGCTTGACCAGGACAGCACCTTACGAGCAGTACTTC. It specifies CASLTRTAPYEQYF.

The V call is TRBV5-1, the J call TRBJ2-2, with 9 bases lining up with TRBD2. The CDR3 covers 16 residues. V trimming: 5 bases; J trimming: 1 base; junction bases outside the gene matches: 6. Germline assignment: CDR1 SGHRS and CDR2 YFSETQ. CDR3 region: CASSWAGGQNTGELFF. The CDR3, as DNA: TGCGCCAGCAGTTGGGCGGGAGGGCAGAACACCGGGGAGCTGTTTTTT.

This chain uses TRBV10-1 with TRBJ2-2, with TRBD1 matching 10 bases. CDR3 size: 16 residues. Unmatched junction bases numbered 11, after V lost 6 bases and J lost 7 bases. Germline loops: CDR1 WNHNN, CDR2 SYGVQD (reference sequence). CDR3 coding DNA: TGCGCCAGCAGCGCCGGTTGGACAGGGGGAGTCGGGGAGCTGTTTTTT. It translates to CASSAGWTGGVGELFF.